This T cell receptor (beta chain) comes out of a study of blood T cell repertoires in COVID-19. Only in-frame clones appear in the TCRdb table, and some are missing; sequencing was by immunoSEQ multiplex PCR. The repertoire holds 140,000 to 150,000 clones, about 87% seen once, with more than 6.5% in the top ten. This receptor was identified in a woman between 45 and 65 years old with active or convalescent COVID-19. The specimen was peripheral blood.

CDR3 coding DNA: TGTGCCAGCAGCTTGTTAGCGGGAGGGCCCGATTACGAGCAGTACTTC. Amino acid sequence: CASSLLAGGPDYEQYF. This chain connects TRBV7-2 to TRBJ2-7, with 11 bases identical to TRBD2. V gave up 3 bases and J gave up 4 bases; unmatched junction bases: 8. Germline CDR1 reads SGHTA; CDR2 reads FQGNSA. The CDR3 runs to 16 residues.